This TCR beta chain emerged from a study of cytomegalovirus exposure and HLA in healthy donors (dated by TCRdb to 2015 to 2018). Regarding the complete study: According to an earlier analysis of several hundred of the donors, 200 million or so T cells yielded 100 million or so unique TCR beta sequences and about 300 Gb of sequence data. Because of strong linkage in the cohort, four to six DR-DQ haplotypes were treated as single units for association and clustering. A later analysis re-analyzed previously published TCR beta repertoires from 666 donors and added high-resolution HLA genotyping to study TCR occurrence patterns. Among almost 400 genotyped donors of the cohort, an average of approximately 240,000 unique TCR beta nucleotide sequences were sequenced per donor, roughly a sixth of them non-productive. Around 320 gigabases of sequencing data and tens of millions of unique TCR sequences were included in an early release covering about 620 HLA-typed donors. To predict cytomegalovirus infection status, the study brought together high-throughput TCR immunosequencing, statistical association of individual TCRs with disease status, and machine learning. The study aimed to test whether signatures of past pathogen exposure could be identified by cataloging public T cell receptors. Among the roughly 380 genotyped donors, around 81% belonged to the genetic ancestry cluster associated with self-reported Caucasian donors. Genome-wide SNP genotypes for about three fifths of the roughly 700 donors were used in a later genetic analysis, which treated that subset as a discovery cohort. The study profiled the T cell repertoires of under 850 subjects by immunosequencing and related them to cytomegalovirus serostatus. The number of donors typed differed by locus, with about 629-640 for A, B, C, DRB1 and DQB1, 522 for DQA1, about 610 for DPA1, and approximately 470 for DPB1. To decide whether each TCR beta V gene segment behaved as functional or pseudogenic, an earlier analysis of fewer than 750 of the donors relied on high-throughput TCR beta sequencing. Every discovery cohort repertoire had been produced on one sequencing platform. Alongside the repertoire data, information on donor age, sex, ethnicity and CMV serostatus was compiled. Rather than using new phenotypic data, the later analysis identified candidate immune exposures from TCR beta sequences and from how often those sequences occurred across donors. Besides the first cohort of 666 subjects, a separate validation cohort made up of roughly 120 different subjects was used. Both class I and class II loci were covered by HLA typing, at four-digit resolution. The full study reports these points: In the study, 150 to 200 TCR beta chains were listed as associated with cytomegalovirus. Correlated functional status among segregating V segments might be attributable to linkage disequilibrium, but an unknown experimental factor could not be ruled out. A later genetic analysis reported fewer N-insertions in productive TCRs among donors in an Asian-associated ancestry cluster than the roughly 650-donor mean. Strong co-occurrence of HLA alleles, especially DR and DQ, made assigning TCR associations to individual alleles difficult. Compared with equally common non-associated chains, HLA-associated TCR beta chains in a later analysis were more clonally expanded and had lower generation probabilities. The 87-base-pair reads could not distinguish some IMGT-functional V segments, including TRBV6-2 and TRBV6-3, so those segments were excluded. V-gene and J-gene trimming of TCR beta chains was associated with a missense DCLRE1C variant in a later genetic analysis, and the association was replicated in an independent cohort. According to a later analysis, most CMV-associated TCR beta chains appeared to be HLA-restricted, and the HLA associations seemed to be driven largely by CMV exposure. The classifier was reported to diagnose cytomegalovirus status with high specificity and sensitivity in both the original cohort and the validation cohort. In vitro tests confirmed that three of the cytomegalovirus-associated TCR beta chains recognize cytomegalovirus antigens. Specific HLA alleles were associated with some 15,000 TCR beta sequences at a false discovery rate of 0.05 in a later analysis. This cohort had only TCR beta chains sequenced, and the lack of alpha or paired-chain data limited which features could be detected. The presence/absence analyses assumed that sequencing depth was roughly uniform across donors, and that assumption may not be true. In an earlier analysis of some 640 of the donors, most TCR beta V segments were observed in productive rearrangements about 90% or about 30% of the time, broadly matching IMGT annotations. A further reported finding was that TCR beta sequences accurately predicted the HLA-A and HLA-B alleles for most subjects in the first cohort. A cluster of highly shared sequence variants was judged likely to represent a technical artifact of the sequencing pipeline. Because some donors lacked HLA typing at each locus, the association tests relied only on the typed subset. According to the authors, the approach could potentially be generalized to other disease states and immunological phenotypes. Most TCR sequences were observed very rarely across donors, whereas some public TCRs were present in many individuals. A later analysis found that TCR association rates varied across HLA loci, with DRB1 alleles showing the most associated TCRs and HLA-C alleles the fewest. The earlier analysis of 587 of the donors excluded about 16 rarely observed V segments, including chromosome 9 orphons, because counts were too low. In a later analysis, several top co-occurrence clusters were reported to appear linked to parvovirus B19, influenza, CMV and Epstein-Barr virus. CMV serostatus was the only immune exposure information available for the cohort.

The library relied on the immunoSEQ multiplex PCR assay. For the multiplex PCR, a mixture combining 60 forward primers for TCR Vbeta segments and 13 reverse primers for TCR Jbeta segments was used. A multiplex PCR assay on genomic DNA amplified the CDR3 region of rearranged TCR beta genes. The Illumina HiSeq System was used to sequence the amplified TCR beta libraries as 87-base-pair reads. The original methods were these. A later analysis counted tens of millions of unique TCR beta chains across the 550 to 700 repertoires, and around 12 million of these chains were shared by at least two donors. Raw reads were error-corrected and collapsed into unique sequences by a nearest-neighbor algorithm in which closely related sequences were merged to remove PCR and sequencing errors. To assign V, D and J gene segments, CDR3 sequences were aligned to IMGT reference sequences. Each retained sequence needed at least a six-nucleotide match to both a V gene segment and a J gene segment. A rearrangement counted as productive if the CDR3 had no stop codons and remained in frame with V and J, and every other rearrangement counted as non-productive. CDR3 was defined by IMGT convention, running from the second conserved V-encoded cysteine to the conserved J-encoded phenylalanine. In an earlier analysis of more than 550 of the donors, sequences lacking an unambiguous match to a single V gene segment were excluded. An earlier analysis of just under 600 of the donors called V segments functional above 56.7% productive rearrangements and segregating when the between-donor standard deviation exceeded 5%. A statistical classification framework was built for diagnosing cytomegalovirus status from the catalog of TCR beta chain sequences. In a later analysis, V and J genes were assigned by comparing TCR nucleotide sequences against IMGT/GENE-DB human TR gene sequences. Using the TCRdist pipeline, a later analysis assigned CDR3 sequences along with most-parsimonious VDJ recombination scenarios. In a later analysis, each TCR beta chain was defined by its CDR3 amino acid sequence together with its V-gene family, and reads without a unique V-gene family were excluded. A later analysis removed nearly 600 highly shared, low-generation-probability nucleotide sequences to deal with suspected cross-contamination and a sequencing artifact. In a later analysis, a clonal expansion index was calculated for each public chain from normalized within-repertoire ranks of inferred template counts. In a later analysis, generation probabilities were computed using a VDJ recombination model fitted to out-of-frame rearrangements, and the results were checked against IGoR. In a later analysis, TCR-TCR, TCR-HLA and TCR-CMV co-occurrence was scored with hypergeometric tests, and a repertoire-size bias correction was applied to TCR pairs. A later analysis estimated false discovery rates by permuting HLA or CMV assignments 20 times. In a later analysis, co-occurring TCRs were grouped using DBSCAN, with TCRdist sequence similarity added in when clustering inside HLA-allele-positive subsets. Repertoires with fewer than 30,000 or more than 120,000 public chains, plus five repertoires with anomalous nucleotide sharing, were excluded from co-occurrence clustering. TCRdb stores this immuneACCESS table with in-frame sequences only. Part of the clones is absent; in the studies checked, under half of the shortfall reflects unresolved V genes, and no reason is known for the rest. The V and J calls and the clone size are those of that table, but D and trimming were determined from the DNA. This sample lists about 180,000 clones; around 81% were detected once. The top ten hold about 2.2% of the sample.

V trim: 3 bases; J trim: 6 bases; unmatched bases: 7. The CDR3 runs 15 residues from the cysteine to the phenylalanine. The only DNA kept is the CDR3, 45 bases in frame from the first base. For CDR1 and CDR2, the germline V gene lists LGHNT and FRNRAP. The cohort was made up of roughly 670 healthy bone marrow donors. At the time of sampling, every cohort member was nominally healthy, though immune exposures that went unrecorded were likely present. The donor tested CMV seronegative and was one of the 352 seronegative cohort members. Every donor gave a peripheral blood sample, and the peripheral blood mononuclear cells from that sample were used for TCR beta sequencing. Genomic DNA was extracted from the blood cell samples with the Qiagen DNeasy Blood Extraction Kit. With respect to this clone: The antigen it recognizes is unknown. Base qualities are not provided; no much larger clone lies one nucleotide away.

Recombination joined TRBV12-5 with TRBJ2-1; 8 of the junction bases match TRBD2. The receptor was isolated from a woman younger than 45 in good health and CMV-seronegative. What was sequenced was PBMCs. The CDR3 protein is CASGLREGGFNEQFF. DNA sequence: TGTGCTAGTGGTTTACGGGAGGGGGGTTTCAATGAGCAGTTCTTC.